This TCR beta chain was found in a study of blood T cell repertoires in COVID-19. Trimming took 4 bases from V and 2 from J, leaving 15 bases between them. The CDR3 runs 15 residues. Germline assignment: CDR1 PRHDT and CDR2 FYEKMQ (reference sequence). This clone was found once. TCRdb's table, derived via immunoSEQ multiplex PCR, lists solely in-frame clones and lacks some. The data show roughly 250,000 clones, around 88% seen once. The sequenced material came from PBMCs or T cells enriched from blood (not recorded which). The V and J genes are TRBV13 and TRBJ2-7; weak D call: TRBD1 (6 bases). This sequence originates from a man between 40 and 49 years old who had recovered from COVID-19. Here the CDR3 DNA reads TGTGCCAGCAGCTCGGACAGTTCATCCGCCTACGAGCAGTACTTC. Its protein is CASSSDSSSAYEQYF. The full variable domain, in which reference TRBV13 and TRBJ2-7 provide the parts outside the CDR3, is AAGVIQSPRHLIKEKRETATLKCYPIPRHDTVYWYQQGPGQDPQFLISFYEKMQSDKGSIPDRFSAQQFSDYHSELNMSSLELGDSALYFCASSSDSSSAYEQYFGPGTRLTVT.